This TCR beta chain was identified during a study of cytomegalovirus exposure and HLA in healthy donors. General study points: A classifier reportedly called cytomegalovirus status with high sensitivity and specificity. Some V segments (TRBV6-2 and TRBV6-3 among them) were excluded as indistinguishable. The study listed roughly 160 cytomegalovirus-associated TCR beta chains. In vitro checks showed that a few CMV-associated chains really do target CMV antigens.

The PCR contained 60 Vbeta and 13 Jbeta primers. The data were produced by immunoSEQ multiplex PCR, yet TCRdb's version contains in-frame clones alone and is incomplete. The repertoire includes about 130,000 clones, over 75% of them detected once, and about 1.8% sits in the top ten. Details on this clone: As yet, its antigen is unknown.

The length of the CDR3 is 15 residues. Sequencing was performed on PBMCs. The chain links TRBV21-1 to TRBJ2-3; the table's D call, TRBD2, was not checked against the DNA. TRBV21-1 counts as a pseudogene. This sequence was found in a boy aged 5-17 years in good health and CMV-seronegative. The CDR3 bases are TGTGCCAGCAGCCCTCCAGGGTCCAGCGGGGATACGCAGTATTTT. This sequence encodes CASSPPGSSGDTQYF.